This TCR beta chain was obtained from a study of T cell responses to AZD1222 COVID-19 vaccine. Points from the study as a whole: Along spike, vaccine-associated CD4 TCRs were found throughout, with dominance at 160-218 and 743-854.

This clone was observed a handful of times. Its antigen is still unknown. This table comes from immunoSEQ multiplex PCR, and its TCRdb copy is limited to in-frame clones, with some not included. The sample carries fewer than 100,000 clones, around 88% recorded once. Trimming cost V 3 bases and J 6 bases, with 15 bases left between them. CDR3 length: 14 residues. The germline V gene has CDR1 DFQATT and CDR2 SNEGSKA (reference sequence). Sequenced here: peripheral blood, sampled 28 days after the second AZD1222 dose. This clonotype was sampled from an adult who received the AZD1222 COVID-19 vaccine. The J gene is TRBJ2-1, the V gene TRBV20-1; D uncertain. CDR3 nucleotide sequence: TGCAGTGCTAGTATACGTGCAGGTGCCAATGAGCAGTTCTTC. This sequence encodes CSASIRAGANEQFF.